This T cell receptor beta chain was captured by sequencing in a study of persistence of HIV-infected CD4 T cells. Study results and caveats: Bulk TCR data could not be restricted to HIV-1-infected CMV-responding cells.

This clone occurred a few times. Its specificity is unknown. Cells were stimulated with CMV-infected fibroblast lysates at about 9.4 ug/mL. Memory cells lacking CD40L and CD69 with high CD45RO were sorted. Plasma HIV-1 RNA stayed below 50 copies/mL for at least 4 years. The libraries were made with immunoSEQ version 4 in survey mode. Sequenced by immunoSEQ multiplex PCR; TCRdb stores in-frame clones only, minus some. The data contain 35,000 to 45,000 clones, around 80% of them singletons. Sample: CD4+ T cells sorted from PBMCs after approximately 20-hour stimulation, taken from a patient who received antiretroviral therapy. The sequence was collected from an adult man with HIV who was CMV-seropositive.

The CDR3 region is CASSTFTGGRDYGYTF. Written as DNA, the CDR3 is TGTGCCAGCAGCACGTTTACGGGGGGACGGGACTATGGCTACACCTTC. This sequence joins TRBV7-9 and TRBJ1-2, with D perhaps TRBD1 (5 bases). Germline-derived CDR1 and CDR2 are SEHNR and FQNEAQ (reference sequence). The CDR3 runs to 16 residues. The ends were cut back, 5 bases at V and 3 bases at J, with 19 bases in the middle.